The clone carrying this TCR beta chain has just a few counts. In germline, CDR1 is SEHNR, CDR2 FQNEAQ (reference sequence). V dropped 5 bases and J dropped 4 bases, with 11 bases sitting between them. The CDR3 sequence is 13 residues long. Using its own MiXCR run on the RT-PCR reads, TCRdb lists one record per CDR3 protein. The data show fewer than 800,000 distinct CDR3 sequences, with approximately 15% seen just once and 3% to 4.5% held by the top ten. The chain joins TRBV7-9 to TRBJ1-1; D gene ambiguous. Sample: memory CD4+ T cells from blood. This sequence originates from a female donor in good health, serving as a healthy control. CDR3 sequence reads: CASSPLEGTEAFF. CDR3 nucleotides: TGTGCCAGCAGCCCCCTTGAGGGCACTGAAGCTTTCTTT.